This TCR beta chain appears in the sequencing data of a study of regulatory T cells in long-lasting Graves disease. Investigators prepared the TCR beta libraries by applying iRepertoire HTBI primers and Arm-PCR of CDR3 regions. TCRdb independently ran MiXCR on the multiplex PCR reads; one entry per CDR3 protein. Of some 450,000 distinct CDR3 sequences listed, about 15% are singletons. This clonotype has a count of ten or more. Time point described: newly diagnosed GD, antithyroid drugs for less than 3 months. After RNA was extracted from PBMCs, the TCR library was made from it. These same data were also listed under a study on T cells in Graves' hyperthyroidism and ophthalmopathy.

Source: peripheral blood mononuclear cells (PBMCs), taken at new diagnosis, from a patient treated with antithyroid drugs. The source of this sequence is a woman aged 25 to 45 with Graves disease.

The CDR3 coding sequence is TGTGCCAGTAGTACAACCTCCGTCCCCGGGACCGAGCAGTTCTTC. Its translation: CASSTTSVPGTEQFF. The V call is TRBV19, the J call TRBJ2-1; D could derive from TRBD1 or TRBD2 (5 bases each). This CDR3 has 15 amino acids. Germline V gives CDR1 LNHDA, CDR2 SQIVND (reference sequence). V lost 4 bases and J 10 bases, leaving 20 bases between the germline ends.